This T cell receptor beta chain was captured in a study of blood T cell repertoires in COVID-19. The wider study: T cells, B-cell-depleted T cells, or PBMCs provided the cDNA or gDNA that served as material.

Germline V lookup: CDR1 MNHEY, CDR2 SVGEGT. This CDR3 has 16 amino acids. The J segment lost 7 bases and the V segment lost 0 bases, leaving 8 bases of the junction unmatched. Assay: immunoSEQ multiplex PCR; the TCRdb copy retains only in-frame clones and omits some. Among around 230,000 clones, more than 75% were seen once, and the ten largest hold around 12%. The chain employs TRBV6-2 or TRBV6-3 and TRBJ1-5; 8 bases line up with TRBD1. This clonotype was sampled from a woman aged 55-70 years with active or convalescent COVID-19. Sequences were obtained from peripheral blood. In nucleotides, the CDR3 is TGTGCCAGCAGTTACTCGCCAGGGGGCGCGAGACAGCCCCAGCATTTT. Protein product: CASSYSPGGARQPQHF.